These 6 T cell receptor beta chains share one sample of origin, sequenced in a study of T cells in Graves' hyperthyroidism and ophthalmopathy. It was RNA transcripts that yielded the amplified TCR beta CDR3 regions. With the HTBI primer set, the TCR CDR3 went through a first round of RT-PCR. One entry per CDR3 protein results from TCRdb running MiXCR on the multiplex PCR reads. This sample carries a few hundred thousand distinct CDR3 sequences, about 15% of them seen once, and the ten largest clones take around 20%. Sequencing input: blood. Receptor source: a woman aged 55-70 years with Graves' ophthalmopathy.

The chain joins TRBV20-1 to TRBJ2-7, with 13 positions matching TRBD2. J gave up 2 bases and V 6 bases, and 7 bases lay outside the gene matches. Germline-derived CDR1 and CDR2 are DFQATT and SNEGSKA (reference sequence). CDR3 length: 15 amino acids. The CDR3 is CSAPTSGRAPYEQYF. The CDR3 DNA reads TGCAGTGCCCCAACTAGCGGGAGGGCCCCCTACGAGCAGTACTTC.

This clonotype was found many times. The chain combines TRBV6-1 with TRBJ2-2; D is undetermined. There are 13 residues in the CDR3. Trimming cost V 4 bases and J 2 bases, with 5 bases left between them. CDR1 and CDR2 (germline): MNHNS, SASEGT. CDR3 residues: CASSVGNTGELFF. In DNA form, the CDR3 reads TGTGCCAGCAGTGTCGGTAACACCGGGGAGCTGTTTTTT.

Details on this clonotype: The junction and the germline gene differ at one end; a read error may be behind it. The CDR3 sequence is CASNERTSITGELFF. CDR3 bases: TGTGCCAGCAATGAACGGACTAGTATCACCGGGGAGCTGTTTTTT. The chain has TRBV2 and TRBJ2-2, with 7 bases that match TRBD2. This CDR3 region has 15 residues. Per the germline V gene, CDR1 is SNHLY and CDR2 is FYNNEI.

V and J are TRBV20-1 and TRBJ2-4; 7 bases line up with TRBD1. This CDR3 has 14 amino acids. V shed 4 bases, J shed 3 bases, and the junction held 6 bases outside the gene matches. CDR1 and CDR2 from the germline V gene are DFQATT and SNEGSKA (reference sequence). The CDR3 is CSAKTGLGKNIQYF. CDR3 sequence (DNA): TGCAGTGCTAAGACAGGGTTGGGCAAAAACATTCAGTACTTC.

This clonotype came up a few times. The rearrangement uses TRBV6-1 and TRBJ1-2; no reliable D call. CDR1 and CDR2 from the germline V gene are MNHNS and SASEGT. There are 14 residues in the CDR3. Trimming pared 7 bases from V and 4 bases from J, leaving 16 bases between. CDR3 sequence reads: CASTPGSKFYGYTF. The CDR3 nucleotides are TGTGCCAGCACCCCTGGCTCGAAGTTCTATGGCTACACCTTC.

This clonotype was seen many times. This chain links TRBV28 with TRBJ2-5; no definite D call. V lost 6 bases and J 5 bases, leaving 31 bases between the germline ends. The CDR3 consists of 19 residues. Germline values: CDR1 MDHEN, CDR2 SYDVKM. The CDR3 reads CASSLNPSRRVGFQETQYF. CDR3 bases: TGTGCCAGCAGCCTAAACCCTTCACGCCGAGTCGGATTCCAGGAGACCCAGTACTTC.